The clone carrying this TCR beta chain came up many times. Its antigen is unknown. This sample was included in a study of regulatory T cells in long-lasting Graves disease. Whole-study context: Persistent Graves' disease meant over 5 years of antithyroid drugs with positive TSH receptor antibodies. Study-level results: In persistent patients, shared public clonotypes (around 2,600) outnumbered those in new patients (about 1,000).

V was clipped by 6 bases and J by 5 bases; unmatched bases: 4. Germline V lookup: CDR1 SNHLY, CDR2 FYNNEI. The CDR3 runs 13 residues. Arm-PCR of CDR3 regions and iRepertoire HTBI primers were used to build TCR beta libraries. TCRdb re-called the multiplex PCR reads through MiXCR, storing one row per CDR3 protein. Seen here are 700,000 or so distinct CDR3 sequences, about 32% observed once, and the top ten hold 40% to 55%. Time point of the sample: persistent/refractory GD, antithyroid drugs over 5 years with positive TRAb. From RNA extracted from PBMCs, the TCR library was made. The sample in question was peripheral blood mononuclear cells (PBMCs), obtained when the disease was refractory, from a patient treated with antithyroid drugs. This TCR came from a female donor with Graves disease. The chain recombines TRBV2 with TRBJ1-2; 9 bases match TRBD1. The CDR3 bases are TGTGCCAGCAGCGGACAGGGGTGGTATGGCTACACCTTC. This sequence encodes CASSGQGWYGYTF.